This T cell receptor beta chain was found in a study of T cell repertoires in cytomegalovirus infection (dated by TCRdb to between 2018 and 2021). As for the study more broadly: Recently identified HLA-C-restricted CMV epitopes, whose presentation resists viral immunomodulation, were targeted by peptide stimulations together with well-studied HLA-B-restricted epitopes. Donor HLA type was relevant to the analysis, because carriage of CMV infection together with the matching HLA type was indicated by public TCR beta signatures. General findings and caveats noted by the study authors: Carriers of CMV infection plus the relevant HLA type were discriminated by the cumulative frequency of public TCR beta family members in the study cohort and in an independent approximately 360-donor cohort. The ex vivo response was dominated by HLA-C-restricted CMV-specific TCR beta clonotypes, which also provided the single most frequent clonotype in two of eight donors.

According to the study, the label for this sample's treatment or condition signals: in vitro stimulation with specific CMV peptide epitopes to enrich CMV-specific T cells. There are a few counts of this clonotype. Its antigen has not been determined. No quality values exist for individual bases; no much larger clone is one base distant. Sequencing used an Illumina HiSeq 1500. TCRdb trimmed the raw reads at Q25, called clones with MiXCR and kept productive beta chains. Rows are combined by CDR3 protein, so each entry shows the most common genes and DNA. This sample gives some 43,000 distinct CDR3 sequences in total; about 21% of them show up just once. About 90% of the sample is in the top ten clones. Trimming costs V 3 bases and J 1 base, and their ends lie 16 bases apart. For CDR1 and CDR2, the germline V gene lists SGHNT and YENEEA. From cysteine to phenylalanine, the CDR3 is 16 amino acids long. Here the CDR3 DNA is all that survives: 48 bases in frame from base 1.

The clonotype originates from a human donor in good health (CMV status not recorded). Some clones in this sample may be carry-over from other donors' samples. This sequence uses TRBV11-3 and TRBJ2-7, and perhaps TRBD1 as D gene, on 6 matching bases. The sample in question was CD8+ T cells from cultured PBMCs, obtained from culture after CMV antigen stimulation. The CDR3 amino acid sequence is: CASSFRNRELSYEQYF. The nucleotides read TGTGCCAGCAGCTTTAGGAACAGGGAATTGTCCTACGAGCAGTACTTC.